This T cell receptor beta chain was profiled in a study of cytomegalovirus exposure and HLA in healthy donors. The PCR used 60 Vbeta and 13 Jbeta primers. Clones were read by immunoSEQ multiplex PCR, and TCRdb kept only the in-frame ones, dropping some. The sample has 150,000 or so clones, approximately 82% seen once. In germline, CDR1 is SGHRS, CDR2 YFSETQ. After removal of 4 bases from V and 0 bases from J, the junction contained 15 bases not matched to a gene. The CDR3 loop spans 20 amino acids. The rearrangement uses TRBV5-1 and TRBJ2-5, with 13 bases fitting TRBD2. The receptor was derived from a middle-aged woman in good health and CMV-seronegative. The sequencing input was PBMCs. Here the CDR3 DNA reads TGCGCCAGCAGCCTGCCCTCGGGACTAGCGGGATCGACCTACCAAGAGACCCAGTACTTC. Translating it yields CASSLPSGLAGSTYQETQYF.